The clone carrying this T cell receptor (beta chain) was detected only a few times. The sample comes from a study of control samples from healthy donors and cancer patients. The CDR3 totals 14 residues. The V and J ends lost 1 base and 7 bases, in that order; junction bases with no gene match: 6. Per germline, CDR1 SGHRS and CDR2 YFSETQ. Generated by immunoSEQ multiplex PCR, the TCRdb table keeps only in-frame clones and is missing some. Of roughly 130,000 clones in the sample, about 93% were seen once. V and J are TRBV5-1 and TRBJ1-2; 8 nucleotides line up with TRBD1. The TCR originated in a man aged 45 to 65 with head and neck cancer. Specimen: PBMCs. In DNA form, the CDR3 reads TGCGCCAGCAGCTTGCGGACAGGGCAGGGTGGCTACACCTTC. It yields the protein CASSLRTGQGGYTF.